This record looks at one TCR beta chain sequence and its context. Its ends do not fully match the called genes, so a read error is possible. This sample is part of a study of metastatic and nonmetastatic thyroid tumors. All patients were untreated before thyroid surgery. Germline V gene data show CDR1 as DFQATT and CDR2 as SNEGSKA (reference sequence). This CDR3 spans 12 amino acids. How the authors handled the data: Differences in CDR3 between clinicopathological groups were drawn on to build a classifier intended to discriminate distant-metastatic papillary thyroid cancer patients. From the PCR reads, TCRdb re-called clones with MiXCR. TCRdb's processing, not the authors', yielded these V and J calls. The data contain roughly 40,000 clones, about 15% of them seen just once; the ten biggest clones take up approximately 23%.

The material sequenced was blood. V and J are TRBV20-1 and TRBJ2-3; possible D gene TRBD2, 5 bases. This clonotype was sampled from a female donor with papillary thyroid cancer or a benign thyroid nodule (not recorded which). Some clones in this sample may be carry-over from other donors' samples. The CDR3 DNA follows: TGCAGTGCCAACTCAGTGGGAGATAAGCAGTATTTT. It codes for CSANSVGDKQYF.